Below are 22 T cell receptor beta chains sequenced from a single sample in a study of vaccination effects on CD4 cells after COVID-19. Antigen-specific CD4+ T cells were first expanded with viral peptide pools by the ViraFEST assay and only then sequenced. A roughly 10-day culture period preceded the isolation of CD4+ T cells. Confirmation by PCR established that the person had SARS-CoV-2 infection between March and December 2020. These receptors are not linked to any known antigen. Profiling relied on immunoSEQ multiplex PCR, and the TCRdb table lists in-frame clones only, not all of them. The profile shows about 45,000 clones, approximately 70% of them singletons. The sample in question was CD4+ T cells from PBMCs cultured with a peptide pool, obtained before COVID-19 vaccination. These receptors came from a human donor who had a prior SARS-CoV-2 infection.

The chain uses TRBV25-1 and TRBJ1-1; 9 bases match TRBD1. Unmatched junction bases numbered 6, after V lost 3 bases and J lost 4 bases. The CDR3 is 15 residues long. The germline V gene has CDR1 MGHDK and CDR2 SYGVNS. The CDR3 DNA sequence: TGTGCCAGCAGTGATGGGACGACAGGGGGCACTGAAGCTTTCTTT. It codes for CASSDGTTGGTEAFF. Full variable domain (outside the CDR3, taken from reference TRBV25-1 and TRBJ1-1): EADIYQTPRYLVIGTGKKITLECSQTMGHDKMYWYQQDPGMELHLIHYSYGVNSTEKGDLSSESTVSRIRTEHFPLTLESARPSHTSQYLCASSDGTTGGTEAFFGQGTRLTVV.

The genes are TRBV7-3 and TRBJ1-1; D gene unclear. The CDR3 consists of 13 residues. CDR1 and CDR2 (germline): SGHTA, FQGTGA. Trimming cost V 1 base and J 9 bases, with 12 bases left between them. CDR3 bases: TGTGCCAGCAGCTTAAGAAGCTCCGCTAAAGCTTTCTTT. Residues: CASSLRSSAKAFF. Drawing the rest from reference TRBV7-3 and TRBJ1-1, the complete variable domain is GAGVSQTPSNKVTEKGKYVELRCDPISGHTALYWYRQSLGQGPEFLIYFQGTGAADDSGLPNDRFFAVRPEGSVSTLKIQRTERGDSAVYLCASSLRSSAKAFFGQGTRLTVV.

The chain links TRBV7-8 to TRBJ2-1; D is ambiguous. The CDR3 extends over 13 amino acids. The V and J ends lost 5 bases and 10 bases respectively, with 15 bases between them. From germline, CDR1 is SGHVS and CDR2 FQNEAQ. CDR3 loop: CASSQDRQLEQFF. As DNA, the CDR3 is TGTGCCAGCAGCCAGGACCGTCAATTGGAGCAGTTCTTC.

This clone was seen more than once but under ten times. The chain links TRBV15 to TRBJ2-7; D ambiguous. Germline V gives CDR1 LNHNV, CDR2 YYDKDF (reference sequence). V was cut by 0 bases and J by 3 bases, with 12 bases left in between. CDR3 size: 15 residues. CDR3 loop: CATSRDWVSIYEQYF. The CDR3 nucleotides are TGTGCCACCAGCAGAGATTGGGTCAGCATCTACGAGCAGTACTTC.

This clone was seen only once. This chain joins TRBV5-5 and TRBJ2-1; D gene ambiguous. Per the germline V gene, CDR1 is SGHKS and CDR2 is YYEKEE (reference sequence). The CDR3 runs to 14 residues. V was clipped by 2 bases and J by 5 bases, with 11 bases between them. CDR3 DNA sequence: TGTGCCAGCAGCTTTGTTCGGCACAACAATGAGCAGTTCTTC. Translation gives CASSFVRHNNEQFF.

The chain links TRBV6-6 to TRBJ2-6, with D perhaps matching TRBD2 (5 bases). Trimming cost V 2 bases and J 1 base, with 9 bases left between them. Germline V gene data show CDR1 as MNHNY and CDR2 as SVGAGI (reference sequence). The CDR3 is 16 amino acids. CDR3 sequence: CASSYSWESGANVLTF. The DNA of the CDR3 is TGTGCCAGCAGTTACAGTTGGGAGTCTGGGGCCAACGTCCTGACTTTC.

The chain uses TRBV7-9 and TRBJ2-7, with no clear D. The germline V gene encodes CDR1 SEHNR and CDR2 FQNEAQ (reference sequence). The V end lost 1 base, the J end lost 6 bases, and 19 bases lay between the germline ends. This CDR3 comprises 16 residues. CDR3 bases: TGTGCCAGCAGCTTAGAACGCGGACGCATGGTTCGCGAGCAGTACTTC. Translating it yields CASSLERGRMVREQYF.

The chain uses TRBV2 and TRBJ2-5; D remains ambiguous. Germline V gives CDR1 SNHLY, CDR2 FYNNEI. The length of the CDR3 is 14 residues. The V gene lost 2 bases and the J gene lost 1 base, with 8 bases spanning the gap. CDR3 protein: CASSELQVQETQYF. The CDR3 DNA reads as TGTGCCAGCAGTGAACTTCAGGTCCAAGAGACCCAGTACTTC.

The rearrangement joins TRBV7-2 to TRBJ2-7; possible D gene TRBD1, 5 bases. The germline V gene has CDR1 SGHTA and CDR2 FQGNSA. The length of the CDR3 is 12 residues. V gave up 3 bases and J gave up 4 bases, with 7 bases separating them. As DNA, the CDR3 is TGTGCCAGCAGCTTTACAGGTTACGAGCAGTACTTC. Amino acids: CASSFTGYEQYF.

This chain joins TRBV9 and TRBJ2-7; possible D gene TRBD2, 6 bases. CDR3 size: 14 residues. CDR1 is SGDLS, CDR2 YYNGEE, per germline. Trimming stripped 3 bases from V and 1 base from J, with 11 bases between. The CDR3 loop is CASSAGSWSYEQYF. The CDR3 DNA is TGTGCCAGCAGCGCCGGGAGTTGGTCCTACGAGCAGTACTTC.

J is TRBJ1-4 and V is TRBV11-3, with a tentative D call TRBD1 (5 bases). The CDR3 is 15 amino acids. The V end lost 7 bases, the J end lost 7 bases, and 19 bases lay between the germline ends. Germline loops: CDR1 SGHNT, CDR2 YENEEA. The CDR3 DNA sequence: TGTGCCAGCACCAAAACCGTGGGGGGGGGTGAAAAACTGTTTTTT. Protein sequence: CASTKTVGGGEKLFF. Looking up the rest from reference TRBV11-3 and TRBJ1-4 gives the full variable domain: EAGVVQSPRYKIIEKKQPVAFWCNPISGHNTLYWYLQNLGQGPELLIRYENEEAVDDSQLPKDRFSAERLKGVDSTLKIQPAELGDSAVYLCASTKTVGGGEKLFFGSGTQLSVL.

This clone was picked up a small number of times. V and J are TRBV10-3 and TRBJ1-1; D possibly corresponds to TRBD1 (5 bases). In germline, CDR1 is ENHRY, CDR2 SYGVKD. The CDR3 contains 15 residues. Trimming left V 6 bases short and J 5 bases short, with 19 bases between. As DNA, the CDR3 is TGTGCCATCAGACTCACAGGCTCCGGGACTACTGAAGCTTTCTTT. Translated, it gives CAIRLTGSGTTEAFF.

The chain uses TRBV7-8 and TRBJ2-1; 12 nucleotides align to TRBD2. Per germline, CDR1 SGHVS and CDR2 FQNEAQ. The CDR3 length is 15 residues. Trimming cost V 3 bases and J 6 bases; bases outside gene matches: 3. The CDR3 here is CASSLTSGSPNEQFF. As DNA, the CDR3 is TGTGCCAGCAGCTTGACTAGCGGGAGTCCCAATGAGCAGTTCTTC.

This clone was seen only a few times. CDR3 protein: CASSRGTETYEQYF. CDR3 nucleotide sequence: TGCGCCAGCAGCCGGGGGACAGAGACCTACGAGCAGTACTTC. The chain has TRBV5-1 and TRBJ2-7, with TRBD1 as a possible D gene (7 bases). V shed 4 bases and J shed 2 bases, with 13 bases lying between them. The length of the CDR3 is 14 residues. Looked up from germline, CDR1 is SGHRS and CDR2 is YFSETQ.

This chain links TRBV6-5 with TRBJ2-5; possible D gene TRBD2, 5 bases. Germline assignment: CDR1 MNHEY and CDR2 SVGAGI. V lost 0 bases and J lost 6, with 11 bases in between. This CDR3 is built from 14 residues. CDR3 DNA sequence: TGTGCCAGCAGTTACTCGATTTCGGGGAAGACCCAGTACTTC. Translated: CASSYSISGKTQYF.

V usage is TRBV2 and J usage is TRBJ2-5; D is possibly TRBD2 (6 bases). V lost 11 bases to trimming and J lost 7 bases, with 17 bases between them. Germline CDR1 is SNHLY and CDR2 is FYNNEI. The CDR3 consists of 12 residues. Here the CDR3 reads CAGGTGEATQYF. CDR3 bases: TGTGCCGGTGGGACTGGCGAAGCGACCCAGTACTTC.

The chain links TRBV5-4 to TRBJ2-3; TRBD2 aligns across 8 bases. The CDR3 covers 14 residues. V dropped 9 bases and J dropped 1; count of bases not matched to a gene: 7. CDR1 is SGHNT, CDR2 YYREEE, per germline (reference sequence). This CDR3 reads CATLAGLGTDTQYF. CDR3 nucleotide sequence: TGTGCCACATTAGCGGGACTAGGCACAGATACGCAGTATTTT.

This sequence joins TRBV6-2 or TRBV6-3 and TRBJ1-4; maybe TRBD1 (6 bases). V was pared by 5 bases and J by 11 bases, with 24 bases between. The CDR3 contains 16 residues. The germline V gene has CDR1 MNHEY and CDR2 SVGEGT. The DNA of the CDR3 is TGTGCCAGCAGTCCAGCCTTTGGACAGATCCCGAAGAAACTGTTTTTT. It encodes CASSPAFGQIPKKLFF.

The chain recombines TRBV5-1 with TRBJ1-1; D gene ambiguous. V dropped 0 bases and J dropped 2 bases, with 14 bases sitting between them. The CDR3 loop spans 16 amino acids. Germline V gene data show CDR1 as SGHRS and CDR2 as YFSETQ. CDR3 nucleotide sequence: TGCGCCAGCAGCTTGGGACTGTATATGGAAAACACTGAAGCTTTCTTT. This translates into CASSLGLYMENTEAFF.

The CDR3, as DNA: TGTGCCAGCAGCCGCAGGGGTCGGGGGGCCTACGAGCAGTACTTC. The encoded protein is CASSRRGRGAYEQYF. This chain uses TRBV14 with TRBJ2-7, with D possibly being TRBD2 (7 bases). V shed 4 bases and J shed 2 bases, with 15 bases lying between them. CDR3 size: 15 residues. The germline CDR1 and CDR2 sequences are SGHDN and FVKESK.

This sequence joins TRBV6-5 and TRBJ1-2; no definite D call. Germline CDR1 is MNHEY and CDR2 is SVGAGI. The CDR3 length is 15 residues. Trimming left V 2 bases short and J 2 bases short, with 12 bases between. CDR3 region: CASSYVWSRNYGYTF. CDR3 in DNA: TGTGCCAGCAGTTACGTATGGTCCAGGAACTATGGCTACACCTTC.

The rearrangement joins TRBV4-3 to TRBJ2-7, with D possibly called TRBD1 or TRBD2 (6 bases each). V lost 4 bases, J lost 6 bases, and 22 bases lay in between. There are 16 residues in the CDR3. Germline CDR1 and CDR2: LGHNA and YSLEER. The CDR3 loop is CASSPWGRTSFVEQYF. Written as DNA, the CDR3 is TGCGCCAGCAGCCCCTGGGGGCGAACTAGCTTCGTCGAGCAGTACTTC.